Each of the 16 T cell receptor beta chains below was sequenced from the same sample in a study of cytomegalovirus exposure and HLA in healthy donors. A multiplex PCR was run with 60 Vbeta primers and 13 Jbeta primers. TCRdb's table, derived via immunoSEQ multiplex PCR, lists solely in-frame clones and lacks some. The repertoire holds around 130,000 clones, with 81% as singletons. The sample consisted of PBMCs. Receptor source: a man aged 18 to 30 in good health and CMV-seronegative.

This chain uses TRBV9 with TRBJ1-5, with a possible D match to TRBD1 (5 bases). Germline assignment: CDR1 SGDLS and CDR2 YYNGEE. The CDR3 is 20 residues long. The V gene lost 0 bases and the J gene lost 9 bases, with 31 bases spanning the gap. The chain's CDR3 is CASSVATIFEQLNGRGPQHF. The CDR3 DNA reads as TGTGCCAGCAGCGTAGCTACGATTTTCGAACAACTCAATGGAAGGGGGCCCCAGCATTTT.

The rearrangement links TRBV27 to TRBJ1-2, with TRBD1 matching 7 bases. Germline V gene data show CDR1 as MNHEY and CDR2 as SMNVEV (reference sequence). Trimming at V came to 4 bases and at J to 9 bases, leaving 5 bases not matched to a gene. The CDR3 loop spans 12 amino acids. The chain's CDR3 is CASSYRGGSYTF. CDR3 coding DNA: TGTGCCAGCAGTTACAGGGGAGGAAGCTACACCTTC.

The rearrangement uses TRBV19 and TRBJ2-5; 8 nucleotides line up with TRBD2. There are 14 residues in the CDR3. Per germline, CDR1 LNHDA and CDR2 SQIVND (reference sequence). The V gene end was trimmed by 6 bases and the J gene end by 5 bases; junction bases not matched to a gene: 8. The CDR3 DNA follows: TGTGCCAGTAGCGACCCGGGACTAGGCGAGACCCAGTACTTC. This gives the protein CASSDPGLGETQYF.

The chain couples TRBV7-2 to TRBJ2-7; D might be TRBD2 (6 bases). CDR3 length: 14 residues. Trimming stripped 1 base from V and 3 bases from J, with 10 bases between. Germline-derived CDR1 and CDR2 are SGHTA and FQGNSA. In DNA, the CDR3 is TGTGCCAGCAGCTTAGGACGGGGGAACTACGAGCAGTACTTC. This sequence encodes CASSLGRGNYEQYF.

The chain carries TRBV5-1 and TRBJ2-7, with a weak D call TRBD2 (6 bases). The V and J ends lost 6 bases and 1 base respectively, with 20 bases between them. CDR3 length: 16 residues. CDR1 and CDR2 (germline): SGHRS, YFSETQ. For the CDR3, the DNA is TGCGCCAGCATCCTGGGGCCCCAGGAGGGGTCCTACGAGCAGTACTTC. The encoded protein is CASILGPQEGSYEQYF.

The chain recombines TRBV19 with TRBJ1-6, with unresolved D. The germline V gene encodes CDR1 LNHDA and CDR2 SQIVND (reference sequence). The V and J ends lost 3 bases and 8 bases respectively, with 5 bases between them. The CDR3 sequence is 12 residues long. CDR3 sequence reads: CASSIVDSPLHF. CDR3 DNA: TGTGCCAGTAGTATTGTCGATTCACCCCTCCACTTT.

This chain connects TRBV30 to TRBJ2-5; 8 bases match TRBD1. Germline-derived CDR1 and CDR2 are GTSNPN and SVGIG (reference sequence). The CDR3 extends over 15 amino acids. Trimming removed 2 bases from V and 6 bases from J; junction bases left unmatched: 11. CDR3 in DNA: TGTGCCTGGAGTTATACGGACAGGGTCAGGAAGACCCAGTACTTC. Its translation is CAWSYTDRVRKTQYF.

This sequence joins TRBV7-2 and TRBJ2-2; weak D call: TRBD1 (6 bases). V was cut by 7 bases and J by 7 bases, with 19 bases left in between. This CDR3 is 15 amino acids long. CDR1 and CDR2 (germline): SGHTA, FQGNSA. The CDR3 DNA follows: TGTGCCAGCACCAAAATTACAGGGCTCAGCGGGGAGCTGTTTTTT. Protein: CASTKITGLSGELFF.

This chain connects TRBV7-3 to TRBJ2-7; TRBD2 might be the D (6 bases). The V gene's germline CDR1 is SGHTA and CDR2 FQGTGA. CDR3 length equals 13 residues. V was cut by 1 base and J by 6 bases, with 10 bases left in between. As DNA, the CDR3 is TGTGCCAGCAGCTTAAAGGAGGGGCGCGAGCAGTACTTC. This sequence encodes CASSLKEGREQYF.

The rearrangement joins TRBV5-1 to TRBJ1-1, with D hard to call. Germline CDR1 is SGHRS and CDR2 is YFSETQ. V was shortened by 0 bases and J by 7 bases, with 13 bases between the two germline ends. This CDR3 is 14 amino acids long. The chain's CDR3 is CASSLDYSGLEAFF. Here the CDR3 DNA reads TGCGCCAGCAGCTTGGATTACTCAGGCCTTGAAGCTTTCTTT.

This sequence joins TRBV11-2 and TRBJ1-1; D perhaps matches TRBD1 (5 bases). Germline CDR1 is SGHAT and CDR2 is FQNNGV. V was clipped by 0 bases and J by 5 bases, with 16 bases between them. There are 16 residues in the CDR3. The CDR3 DNA follows: TGTGCCAGCAGCTTAGATCTAGGAGACAGCCATACTGAAGCTTTCTTT. Protein: CASSLDLGDSHTEAFF. The whole variable domain, remainder taken from reference TRBV11-2 and TRBJ1-1, is EAGVAQSPRYKIIEKRQSVAFWCNPISGHATLYWYQQILGQGPKLLIQFQNNGVVDDSQLPKDRFSAERLKGVDSTLKIQPAKLEDSAVYLCASSLDLGDSHTEAFFGQGTRLTVV.

CDR3 loop: CASSQGPTGTGGYEQYF. Here the CDR3 DNA reads TGTGCCAGCAGCCAAGGGCCTACCGGGACAGGAGGTTACGAGCAGTACTTC. V is TRBV4-2 and J is TRBJ2-7, with 8 nucleotides matching TRBD1. Looked up from germline, CDR1 is LGHNA and CDR2 is YNFKEQ. Trimming at V came to 1 base and at J to 4 bases, leaving 12 bases not matched to a gene. This CDR3 contains 17 residues.

CDR3 nucleotides: TGTGCCAGCAGCTCATGGGTGGGCGGGGGTTCCTACGAGCAGTACTTC. It translates to CASSSWVGGGSYEQYF. J is TRBJ2-7 and V is TRBV13, with 7 bases matching TRBD2. CDR1 and CDR2 from the germline V gene are PRHDT and FYEKMQ (reference sequence). This CDR3 comprises 16 residues. V gave up 4 bases and J gave up 1 base; unmatched junction bases: 10.

The sample holds one count of this clone. This chain connects TRBV6-1 to TRBJ1-2; 9 bases match TRBD1. The length of the CDR3 is 14 residues. The junction had 8 bases not matched to a gene; V was cut back by 6 bases and J by 6 bases. Looked up from germline, CDR1 is MNHNS and CDR2 is SASEGT. For the CDR3, the DNA is TGTGCCAGCAGAGGACAGGGGATAGTGCATGGCTACACCTTC. Translation gives CASRGQGIVHGYTF.

This chain joins TRBV19 and TRBJ1-6; D is unresolved. CDR1 and CDR2 from the germline V gene are LNHDA and SQIVND (reference sequence). The CDR3 has 13 amino acids. The germline V and J ends were trimmed by 6 bases and 5 bases, with 8 bases remaining between them. The CDR3 DNA is TGTGCCAGTAGGGGCATAGATAATTCACCCCTCCACTTT. Translating it yields CASRGIDNSPLHF. The full variable domain, completed using reference TRBV19 and TRBJ1-6, is DGGITQSPKYLFRKEGQNVTLSCEQNLNHDAMYWYRQDPGQGLRLIYYSQIVNDFQKGDIAEGYSVSREKKESFPLTVTSAQKNPTAFYLCASRGIDNSPLHFGNGTRLTVT.

The chain uses TRBV6-1 and TRBJ1-5, with 9 bases identical to TRBD1. V shed 0 bases and J 3 bases; nucleotides not matched to a gene: 9. CDR1 is MNHNS and CDR2 is SASEGT in the germline V gene. The CDR3 runs 18 residues. The CDR3 DNA sequence: TGTGCCAGCAGTGAAGCCACCGACAGGGGGTATTTCAATCAGCCCCAGCATTTT. This sequence encodes CASSEATDRGYFNQPQHF.